This is a list of T cell receptor beta chains from one sample in a study of shared clonotypes between healthy human individuals. The table came from immunoSEQ multiplex PCR; TCRdb's copy has only in-frame clones and leaves some out. The sample lists under 1,100,000 clones, under 80% occurring once. Specimen: memory CD4+ T cells sorted from blood. The receptors here all came from a man younger than 35 in good health. Each CDR3 is given with its conserved first and last residue. D genes are given only for firm matches. Not all rows give a size; the values are once, few, many and, for expanded clones, a class.

j_call v_call d_call clone_size cdr3_aa cdr3_nt
TRBJ2-3 TRBV29-1 TRBD2 . CSVTSGMITDTQYF TGCAGCGTGACTAGCGGGATGATCACAGATACGCAGTATTTT
TRBJ2-7 TRBV27 TRBD1 . CASRRQGARYEQYF TGTGCCAGCAGGAGGCAGGGGGCGCGCTACGAGCAGTACTTC
TRBJ1-4 TRBV4-1 . . CASSQDRAGRGEKLFF TGCGCCAGCAGCCAAGATCGAGCAGGGAGGGGCGAAAAACTGTTTTTT
TRBJ2-1 TRBV5-1 TRBD1 many CASSPTGESYNEQFF TGCGCCAGCAGCCCGACAGGGGAATCCTACAATGAGCAGTTCTTC
TRBJ2-6 TRBV5-6 . . CASSLEGSGANVLTF TGTGCCAGCAGCTTGGAGGGCTCTGGGGCCAACGTCCTGACTTTC
TRBJ1-5 TRBV28 TRBD1 . CASTPGQRKGNQPQHF TGTGCCAGCACCCCGGGACAGCGGAAGGGTAATCAGCCCCAGCATTTT
TRBJ2-4 TRBV19 TRBD1 . CASSIEGQGIRRAKNIQYF TGTGCCAGTAGTATTGAGGGACAGGGGATACGCCGTGCCAAAAACATTCAGTACTTC
TRBJ2-1 TRBV7-9 . . CASSPQLPSSYNEQFF TGTGCCAGCAGCCCTCAACTTCCAAGCTCCTACAATGAGCAGTTCTTC
TRBJ1-1 TRBV30 . . CAWSVLTEAFF TGTGCCTGGAGTGTACTAACTGAAGCTTTCTTT
TRBJ2-1 TRBV6-6 TRBD2 . CASRRGVDYNEQFF TGTGCCAGCCGCCGGGGGGTAGACTACAATGAGCAGTTCTTC
TRBJ1-4 TRBV5-1 . . CASSLTALGPTNEKLFF TGCGCCAGCAGCTTGACTGCGTTAGGCCCAACTAATGAAAAACTGTTTTTT
TRBJ2-2 TRBV5-1 . . CASSLDGINTGELFF TGCGCCAGCAGCTTGGACGGAATTAACACCGGGGAGCTGTTTTTT
TRBJ2-3 TRBV7-3 TRBD1 . CASSPQGGTTDTQYF TGTGCCAGCAGCCCACAGGGGGGAACCACAGATACGCAGTATTTT
TRBJ2-7 TRBV19 TRBD1 . CASSQGSGVDEQYF TGTGCCAGTTCACAGGGGAGCGGAGTCGACGAGCAGTACTTC
TRBJ2-5 TRBV9 . . CASSVVGVGGRGETQYF TGTGCCAGCAGCGTAGTGGGAGTAGGGGGGCGCGGAGAGACCCAGTACTTC
TRBJ2-4 TRBV13 . . CASSLETGTAKNIQYF TGTGCCAGCAGCTTAGAAACCGGCACAGCCAAAAACATTCAGTACTTC
TRBJ2-7 TRBV7-8 . . CASSNDRTSYEQYF TGTGCCAGCAGTAATGACAGGACCTCTTACGAGCAGTACTTC
TRBJ2-5 TRBV19 . . CASSMLGQETQYF TGTGCCAGTAGTATGCTGGGACAAGAGACCCAGTACTTC
TRBJ1-1 TRBV6-1 . . CASRLRGNTEAFF TGTGCCAGCAGGCTCCGGGGGAACACTGAAGCTTTCTTT